The T cell receptor (beta chain) under discussion was sequenced for a study of CD8+ T cells in alopecia areata. Documented treatment: oral pan-JAK inhibitor, 5-10 mg twice daily. It was from alopecia areata patients that lesional scalp punch biopsies and peripheral blood were collected. Following extraction, RNA underwent reverse transcription to cDNA, which served as the sequencing template. Clones were read by immunoSEQ multiplex PCR, and TCRdb kept only the in-frame ones, dropping some. The repertoire holds 150,000 or so clones, with 45% to 60% as singletons. Note on this clone: Its antigen is as yet unknown.

Between the trimmed V and J ends, which lost 5 bases and 4 bases, there was a span of 14 bases. Germline V gene data show CDR1 as MNHEY and CDR2 as SVGAGI. CDR3 length equals 14 residues. Findings of the study overall: Scalp clonality decreased significantly with tofacitinib, and so did expanded CD8+ clones among the top 100.

The chain combines TRBV6-5 with TRBJ1-1; D may be TRBD1 (5 bases). The sequencing used CD8+ T cells sorted from blood, collected at week 4, from a patient treated with tofacitinib. The receptor was isolated from a human donor with alopecia areata. The CDR3 DNA follows: TGTGCCAGCAGTCCCGGGGGAGAAGGCACTGAAGCTTTCTTT. This encodes CASSPGGEGTEAFF.